This T cell receptor beta chain was sequenced during a study of blood T cell repertoires in COVID-19. This clone showed up just once. The repertoire was sequenced with immunoSEQ multiplex PCR; TCRdb's copy has only in-frame clones and lacks some. The table shows about 160,000 clones, with approximately 84% occurring only once. From germline, CDR1 is SQVTM and CDR2 ANQGSEA. Trimming at V came to 4 bases and at J to 3 bases, leaving 5 bases not matched to a gene. The CDR3 sequence is 13 residues long. The sequenced material came from peripheral blood. This TCR came from a man aged 18 to 29 with active or convalescent COVID-19. The rearrangement uses TRBV29-1 and TRBJ1-2; 7 bases line up with TRBD1. The CDR3 DNA is TGCAGCGTTGGGTTCAGGGGGGACTATGGCTACACCTTC. Translating gives CSVGFRGDYGYTF.